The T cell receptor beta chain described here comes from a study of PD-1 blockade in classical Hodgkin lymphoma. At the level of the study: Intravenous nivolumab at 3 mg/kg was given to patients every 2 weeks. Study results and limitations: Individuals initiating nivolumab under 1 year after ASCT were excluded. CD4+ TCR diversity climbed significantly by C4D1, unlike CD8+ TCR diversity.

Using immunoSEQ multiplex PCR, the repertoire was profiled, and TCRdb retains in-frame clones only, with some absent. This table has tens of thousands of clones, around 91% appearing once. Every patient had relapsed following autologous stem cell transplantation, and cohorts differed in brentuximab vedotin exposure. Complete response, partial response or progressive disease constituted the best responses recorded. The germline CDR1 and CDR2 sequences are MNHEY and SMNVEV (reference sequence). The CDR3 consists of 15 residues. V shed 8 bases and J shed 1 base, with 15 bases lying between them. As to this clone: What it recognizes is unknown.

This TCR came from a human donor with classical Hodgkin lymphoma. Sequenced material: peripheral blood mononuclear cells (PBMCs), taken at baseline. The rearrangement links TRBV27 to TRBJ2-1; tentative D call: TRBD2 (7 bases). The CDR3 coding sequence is TGTGCCAGCTGGGGGGGGGACATTTCCTACAATGAGCAGTTCTTC. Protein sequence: CASWGGDISYNEQFF.